Below, 24 T cell receptor beta chains from the same sample are listed, as sequenced in a study of OX40 agonist ivuxolimab in advanced cancers. Here immunoSEQ multiplex PCR was the method, and the copy in TCRdb shows in-frame clones only, minus some. Of about 83,000 clones in the sample, 65% to 90% were seen once. The sample was CD4+ or CD8+ T cells sorted from blood, taken in a trial of the OX40 agonist ivuxolimab. These receptors came from an adult with an advanced solid tumor such as melanoma, head and neck, liver or kidney cancer.

This chain links TRBV18 with TRBJ2-2; 7 nucleotides align to TRBD2. Losses at the gene ends were 5 bases for V and 2 bases for J; bases not matched to a gene: 8. The CDR3 loop spans 16 amino acids. Germline CDR1 KGHSH, CDR2 LQKENI. The CDR3 protein is CASSFGRTDNTGELFF. As DNA, the CDR3 is TGTGCCAGCTCATTCGGGAGGACGGATAACACCGGGGAGCTGTTTTTT.

This rearrangement joins TRBV4-1 to TRBJ1-1; D remains unclear. The CDR3 covers 14 residues. The germline V gene encodes CDR1 MGHRA and CDR2 YSYEKL. Trimming removed 2 bases from V and 3 bases from J, with 10 bases in between. CDR3 sequence reads: CASSQPVPDTEAFF. The CDR3 DNA follows: TGCGCCAGCAGCCAACCGGTCCCCGACACTGAAGCTTTCTTT.

The chain combines TRBV9 with TRBJ1-5, with D hard to call. The CDR3 spans 14 residues. The germline V gene has CDR1 SGDLS and CDR2 YYNGEE. The V end lost 0 bases, the J end lost 0 bases, and 4 bases lay between the germline ends. The CDR3 loop is CASSVGHSNQPQHF. CDR3 DNA sequence: TGTGCCAGCAGCGTAGGCCATAGCAATCAGCCCCAGCATTTT.

The J gene is TRBJ1-1, the V gene TRBV7-2; 8 bases are shared with TRBD1. V shed 7 bases, J shed 4 bases, and the junction held 8 bases outside the gene matches. The CDR3 totals 14 residues. From germline, CDR1 is SGHTA and CDR2 FQGNSA. The CDR3 DNA reads TGTGCCAGCACCTCACAGGGGGGGGGCACTGAAGCTTTCTTT. Translation: CASTSQGGGTEAFF.

This clone was found once. The gene calls are TRBV12-5 and TRBJ1-2; D possibly corresponds to TRBD1 (6 bases). The CDR3 has 16 residues. CDR1 and CDR2 from the germline V gene are LGHNT and FRNRAP. V dropped 0 bases and J dropped 3 bases, with 14 bases sitting between them. As DNA, the CDR3 is TGTGCTAGTGGTTTGGTGGTCGGGGGGGCTGACTATGGCTACACCTTC. This translates into CASGLVVGGADYGYTF.

This rearrangement joins TRBV7-8 to TRBJ1-5; D unclear. The CDR3 has 15 amino acids. Germline values: CDR1 SGHVS, CDR2 FQNEAQ. The ends were cut back, 5 bases at V and 6 bases at J, with 17 bases in the middle. This CDR3 reads CASSQTSFRAQPQHF. CDR3 sequence (DNA): TGTGCCAGCAGCCAAACCAGCTTTCGAGCTCAGCCCCAGCATTTT.

In its sample, this clone was seen once. The genes are TRBV19 and TRBJ2-2, with D unresolved. Trimming took off 5 bases at V and 0 bases at J, with 7 bases between the two ends. The CDR3 consists of 14 residues. The V gene's germline CDR1 is LNHDA and CDR2 SQIVND (reference sequence). Written as DNA, the CDR3 is TGTGCCAGTAGTGCGAGTCCGAACACCGGGGAGCTGTTTTTT. Translation: CASSASPNTGELFF.

This chain connects TRBV27 to TRBJ1-2; 8 nucleotides align to TRBD1. The V and J ends lost 5 bases and 4 bases, in that order; junction bases with no gene match: 9. This CDR3 spans 15 amino acids. The V gene's germline CDR1 is MNHEY and CDR2 SMNVEV (reference sequence). The CDR3 DNA reads TGTGCCAGCAGTCCCAGGGGGCCTAATCTCTATGGCTACACCTTC. Translation gives CASSPRGPNLYGYTF.

The rearrangement links TRBV4-2 to TRBJ2-3; 7 bases align to TRBD1. The CDR3 is 15 residues long. The V and J ends lost 3 bases and 5 bases, in that order; junction bases with no gene match: 8. The germline gives CDR1 LGHNA, CDR2 YNFKEQ. CDR3 residues: CASSHGRGRGDTQYF. The CDR3 coding sequence is TGTGCCAGCAGCCATGGTAGGGGGCGAGGAGATACGCAGTATTTT.

This clone came up once. The chain couples TRBV6-6 to TRBJ2-1, with D unclear. Per germline, CDR1 MNHNY and CDR2 SVGAGI (reference sequence). Trimming took off 2 bases at V and 4 bases at J, with 9 bases between the two ends. The CDR3 extends over 14 amino acids. CDR3 DNA: TGTGCCAGCAGTTACGGCTGGCAGTACAATGAGCAGTTCTTC. It yields the protein CASSYGWQYNEQFF.

The chain carries TRBV5-1 and TRBJ2-5; D is ambiguous. Germline loops: CDR1 SGHRS, CDR2 YFSETQ. The CDR3 covers 16 residues. Trimming took 0 bases from V and 2 from J, leaving 14 bases between them. For the CDR3, the DNA is TGCGCCAGCAGCTTGGTCGCCCAGGCTAGACAAGAGACCCAGTACTTC. Translation gives CASSLVAQARQETQYF.

The chain has TRBV18 and TRBJ2-7; unclear D gene. V lost 5 bases, J lost 0 bases, and 11 bases lay in between. The CDR3 loop spans 14 amino acids. Germline values: CDR1 KGHSH, CDR2 LQKENI. The CDR3 coding sequence is TGTGCCAGCTCAGAATCCCAGAGCTCCTACGAGCAGTACTTC. Translating it yields CASSESQSSYEQYF.

The chain links TRBV7-2 to TRBJ1-3; tentatively, D is TRBD1 (6 bases). The V end lost 3 bases, the J end lost 4 bases, and 13 bases lay between the germline ends. This CDR3 is built from 15 residues. Germline assignment: CDR1 SGHTA and CDR2 FQGNSA. The CDR3 reads CASSFATGTGNTIYF. The CDR3 nucleotides are TGTGCCAGCAGCTTCGCAACCGGGACAGGAAACACCATATATTTT.

The chain recombines TRBV5-6 with TRBJ1-6; D call uncertain. CDR1 is SGHDT, CDR2 YYEEEE, per germline. The CDR3 length is 14 residues. Trimming removed 0 bases from V and 10 bases from J, with 11 bases in between. CDR3 bases: TGTGCCAGCAGCTTGGAGGAGGGAAGATCACCCCTCCACTTT. Translation gives CASSLEEGRSPLHF.

This clone was found a few times. The rearrangement joins TRBV18 to TRBJ2-2; D is possibly TRBD1 or TRBD2 (5 bases each). Germline values: CDR1 KGHSH, CDR2 LQKENI. The V end lost 6 bases, the J end lost 7 bases, and 21 bases lay between the germline ends. There are 16 residues in the CDR3. The DNA of the CDR3 is TGTGCCAGCTCGCCCAGGGACCTGCCGCTCGGCGGGGAGCTGTTTTTT. Its translation is CASSPRDLPLGGELFF.

The chain uses TRBV9 and TRBJ2-7; D gene ambiguous. The CDR3 has 15 amino acids. Trimming took off 0 bases at V and 5 bases at J, with 15 bases between the two ends. CDR1 is SGDLS and CDR2 is YYNGEE in the germline V gene. CDR3 sequence: CASSVDGRFENEQYF. CDR3 nucleotides: TGTGCCAGCAGCGTAGACGGGCGATTCGAAAACGAGCAGTACTTC.

The chain links TRBV7-2 to TRBJ1-2; 9 positions match TRBD1. The germline V gene encodes CDR1 SGHTA and CDR2 FQGNSA. V gave up 5 bases and J gave up 8 bases; unmatched junction bases: 9. This CDR3 region has 14 residues. This chain's CDR3 is CASSTRTGERGYTF. CDR3 nucleotide sequence: TGTGCCAGCAGCACCCGGACAGGGGAGCGCGGCTACACCTTC.

This sequence joins TRBV4-1 and TRBJ2-7; D is undetermined. Germline V CDR1 and CDR2: MGHRA, YSYEKL. Trimming shortened V by 0 bases and J by 3 bases, and 15 bases separated the two germline ends. This CDR3 spans 16 amino acids. The CDR3 DNA is TGCGCCAGCAGCCAAGATCTGTCCCCAGCCTACTACGAGCAGTACTTC. Translated: CASSQDLSPAYYEQYF.

The rearrangement uses TRBV4-3 and TRBJ1-2; 7 nucleotides agree with TRBD1. In germline, CDR1 is LGHNA, CDR2 YSLEER. CDR3 length: 14 residues. With V trimmed by 0 bases and J by 7 bases, 5 bases remained unmatched. This CDR3 is CASSQDRQGFGYTF. The CDR3 region has the DNA TGCGCCAGCAGCCAAGATCGACAGGGTTTTGGCTACACCTTC.

The chain links TRBV7-9 to TRBJ2-5; no definite D call. V lost 5 bases to trimming and J lost 6 bases, with 7 bases between them. Germline CDR1 SEHNR, CDR2 FQNEAQ (reference sequence). The CDR3 has 11 residues. The CDR3 loop reads CASSESQTQYF. As DNA, the CDR3 is TGTGCCAGCAGCGAGAGCCAGACCCAGTACTTC.

This clone was counted once. The chain employs TRBV9 and TRBJ1-5; maybe TRBD1 (6 bases). CDR1 and CDR2 from the germline V gene are SGDLS and YYNGEE. The V gene lost 0 bases and the J gene lost 6 bases, with 10 bases spanning the gap. This CDR3 has 14 residues. In DNA form, the CDR3 reads TGTGCCAGCAGCGTAGGGGGGGCAGGTCAGCCCCAGCATTTT. This encodes CASSVGGAGQPQHF.

The chain recombines TRBV7-3 with TRBJ1-2, with a tentative D call TRBD1 (6 bases). CDR3 size: 14 residues. V lost 5 bases and J 6 bases, leaving 16 bases between the germline ends. CDR1 and CDR2 (germline): SGHTA, FQGTGA. The CDR3 sequence is CASSPQGQDDGYTF. For the CDR3, the DNA is TGTGCCAGCAGCCCGCAGGGGCAGGACGATGGCTACACCTTC. The variable domain in full, completed from reference TRBV7-3 and TRBJ1-2, reads GAGVSQTPSNKVTEKGKYVELRCDPISGHTALYWYRQSLGQGPEFLIYFQGTGAADDSGLPNDRFFAVRPEGSVSTLKIQRTERGDSAVYLCASSPQGQDDGYTFGSGTRLTVV.

The gene calls are TRBV7-3 and TRBJ1-2; no firm D call. Trimming cost V 3 bases and J 4 bases, with 12 bases left between them. The germline CDR1 and CDR2 sequences are SGHTA and FQGTGA. The CDR3 is 14 amino acids. The CDR3 loop reads CASSFGGGGYGYTF. The CDR3 DNA reads TGTGCCAGCAGCTTCGGTGGTGGAGGCTATGGCTACACCTTC.

The CDR3 DNA reads as TGTGCCAGCAGTCCCACACTGGCCCGGGAGACCCAGTACTTC. Its translation is CASSPTLARETQYF. J is TRBJ2-5 and V is TRBV2, with D unresolved. This CDR3 spans 14 amino acids. V dropped 5 bases and J dropped 5 bases, with 15 bases sitting between them. Germline CDR1 is SNHLY and CDR2 is FYNNEI.